This section outlines one T cell receptor beta chain sequence together with its context. In this sample, this clone turned up a few times. Which antigen it targets is not known. The sample holds no much larger clone one base away, and base qualities are not on file. CDR1 and CDR2 are read off the germline V gene as SNHLY and FYNNEI. Spanning cysteine to phenylalanine, the CDR3 consists of 12 amino acids. The only DNA kept is the CDR3, 36 bases in frame from the first base. From V the trimming removes 7 bases and from J it removes 10 bases, while the gene matches leave 4 bases of the junction unaccounted for. The data were obtained in a study of T cell responses to AZD1222 COVID-19 vaccine (TCRdb year 2021). As for the study more broadly: AZD1222 recipients given second doses at about 4 weeks or at about 12 weeks were pooled, since spike-specific TCR depth and breadth were not found to differ between the two schedules. Trial participants were enrolled by age into 18-55, 56-69 and 70-plus year subgroups, with roughly 160, 29 and 62 TCR-sequenced participants respectively. A total of under 250 trial participants underwent TCR sequencing, of whom around 210 had received two doses of AZD1222 and 26 had received two doses of the MenACWY control vaccine. The research as a whole found: Most participants were white British and females outnumbered males, and the authors suggested that clonal diversity may have been underestimated. The whole spike protein was spanned by vaccine-associated CD4 TCRs, and dominant responses were seen in regions 160-218 and 743-854. Conclusions about previously exposed vaccinees were limited because only a handful of AZD1222 recipients were SARS-CoV-2 seropositive at baseline. Nearly half of unique spike-specific TCRs reportedly recognized epitopes outside regions mutated in the B.1.351 and B.1.1.7 variants. After two AZD1222 doses, spike-specific TCR breadth and depth were significantly higher than at day 0 and than in MenACWY recipients. Because no samples from the day 14 peak response were available, repertoires could be characterized only after the peak T cell response. The 56-69-year group was small, and its depth increase did not reach significance, likely because of low power.

The CDR3 regions of human TCRbeta chains were analyzed by immunosequencing. The study's processing was this. TCRs in the repertoires were matched against a reference library of SARS-CoV-2-specific TCRs that had been generated with the MIRA antigen-specificity platform. Breadth meant the fraction of unique TCRs that were SARS-CoV-2-associated, whereas depth meant the fraction of total T cells that were SARS-CoV-2-associated. Using the MIRA data, each spike-specific TCR was mapped to the spike region that the TCR reacts to and placed in a CD4 or CD8 class. Log10-transformed breadth and depth values were compared by one-way ANOVA with Sidak's multiple comparisons tests. TCRdb's version of the immuneACCESS table is confined to in-frame rearrangements and falls short of the full clone set. An unresolved V gene accounts for under half of the shortfall where checked; the remainder is of unknown origin. V and J calls and clone size come straight from that table; D and trimming were deduced from the DNA. The sample contains roughly 120,000 clones, about four fifths of them found a single time. Roughly 4.5% of the sample is held by the ten biggest clonotypes.

In light of the paper, this sample's time point label describes: baseline before first vaccination. Vaccinee samples were obtained from the UK trials COV001 and COV002, which included a single-blind randomized controlled phase 2/3 trial of AZD1222 (ChAdOx1 nCoV-19) in healthy adults. Trial participant PBMC samples were collected at day 0 and day 28 after the second dose for TCRbeta chain sequencing. This TCR derives from an adult in good health. This chain joins TRBV2 to TRBJ1-4, and TRBD1 aligns with 9 junction nucleotides. This specimen consisted of peripheral blood, obtained on day 0 of AZD1222 vaccination. The CDR3 reads CASKQGAGKLFF. DNA sequence: TGTGCCAGCAAACAGGGGGCAGGAAAACTGTTTTTT.